This TCR beta chain was observed in a study of Graves' ophthalmopathy and Graves' hyperthyroidism. Study-wide findings and caveats: With approximately 88% sensitivity and roughly 80% specificity, a 13-signature model separated ophthalmopathy from stable hyperthyroidism. Blood also carried most expanded thyroid clonotypes exceeding 0.001 frequency.

Germline V gene data show CDR1 as MGHDK and CDR2 as SYGVNS. V was clipped by 4 bases and J by 2 bases, with 14 bases between them. The CDR3 spans 15 residues. Amplification targeted the TCR beta CDR3 regions, with RNA transcripts as the source material. HTBI primers primed a first-round RT-PCR, and a second-round multiplex PCR followed. MiXCR, run by TCRdb on the multiplex PCR reads, gives a single entry per CDR3 protein. The table has about 740,000 distinct CDR3 sequences, around 40% seen once. Other autoimmune diseases, uncontrolled infections, pregnancy and lactation each led to patient exclusion. Symptoms, serum thyroxine and TRAb, thyroid ultrasound, and orbital computed tomography formed the diagnostic basis. This clonotype was observed many times. Its antigen is unidentified.

The V and J genes are TRBV25-1 and TRBJ1-2, with D uncertain. The receptor was isolated from an adult man with Graves' ophthalmopathy. The sequencing input was peripheral blood. CDR3 sequence: CASSGPLDRNYGYTF. As DNA, the CDR3 is TGTGCCAGCAGTGGTCCCTTGGACCGAAACTATGGCTACACCTTC.